This T cell receptor beta chain was found in a study of blood T cell repertoires in COVID-19. Germline lookup yields CDR1 ENHRY and CDR2 SYGVKD. The CDR3 runs 14 residues. V shed 2 bases and J 7 bases; nucleotides not matched to a gene: 3. Clones were sequenced by immunoSEQ multiplex PCR, and TCRdb holds only the in-frame ones, with some missing. In the table there are roughly 300,000 clones, approximately 88% of which are singletons. The source is a man aged 18 to 35 who had recovered from COVID-19. Specimen: peripheral blood. This chain links TRBV10-3 with TRBJ1-1; 11 bases map to TRBD1. Written as DNA, the CDR3 is TGTGCCATCAGTGAGACCGGGACAGGGGGTGAAGCTTTCTTT. It codes for CAISETGTGGEAFF.